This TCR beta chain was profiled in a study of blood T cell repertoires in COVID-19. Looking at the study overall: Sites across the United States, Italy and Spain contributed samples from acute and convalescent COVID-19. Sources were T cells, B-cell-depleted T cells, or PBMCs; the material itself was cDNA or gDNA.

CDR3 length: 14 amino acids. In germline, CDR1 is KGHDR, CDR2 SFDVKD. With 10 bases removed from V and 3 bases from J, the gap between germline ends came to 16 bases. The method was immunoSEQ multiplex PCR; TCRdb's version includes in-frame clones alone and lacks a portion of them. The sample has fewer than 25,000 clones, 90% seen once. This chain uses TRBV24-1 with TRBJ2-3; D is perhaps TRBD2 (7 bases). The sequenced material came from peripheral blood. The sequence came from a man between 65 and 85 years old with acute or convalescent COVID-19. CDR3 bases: TGTGCCACGGCTAGGGGGGGGGTTACAGATACGCAGTATTTT. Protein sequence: CATARGGVTDTQYF.